This T cell receptor (beta chain) stems from a study of blood T cell repertoires in COVID-19. Looking at the study overall: Acute-phase and convalescent COVID-19 samples originated in the United States, Italy and Spain. From T cells, B-cell-depleted T cells, or PBMCs came the material, which was cDNA or gDNA.

Original processing notes: Reference gene primer amplification in the assay estimated nucleated cell counts. Some clones are missing from TCRdb's copy, which holds only in-frame ones; the method was immunoSEQ multiplex PCR. Clonal size and the V and J genes are those of that table, whereas D and trimming came from the DNA. The sample carries fewer than 150,000 clones, about 80% recorded once. The CDR3 contains 16 residues. CDR1 is MNHEY, CDR2 SVGAGI, per germline. Losses at the gene ends were 0 bases for V and 4 bases for J; bases not matched to a gene: 9. The source material was peripheral blood. The rearrangement links TRBV6-5 to TRBJ2-7, with TRBD1 identical over 7 bases. This TCR was sampled from a woman of 80 years or more in a cohort sampled during active or convalescent COVID-19. CDR3 sequence (DNA): TGTGCCAGCAGTTACTCGTTACAGGGGCAAGCTTACGAGCAGTACTTC. Its translation: CASSYSLQGQAYEQYF.